This T cell receptor (beta chain) was identified during a study of T cell responses to AZD1222 COVID-19 vaccine. Overall study findings and caveats: Increases in Spike-specific TCR breadth and depth were seen after two AZD1222 doses.

Germline loops: CDR1 SGHTA, CDR2 FQGNSA. The length of the CDR3 is 18 residues. V was trimmed by 5 bases and J by 1 base, leaving 23 bases between them. Some clones are missing from TCRdb's copy, which holds only in-frame ones; the method was immunoSEQ multiplex PCR. The data show tens of thousands of clones, 85% to 90% seen once. Regarding this clone: The antigen remains undetermined.

The chain has TRBV7-2 and TRBJ2-5; perhaps TRBD2 as D (6 bases). The sample consisted of peripheral blood, taken on day 0 of MenACWY control vaccination. The sequence came from an adult in good health. CDR3 loop: CASSKDPAGLARQETQYF. As DNA, the CDR3 is TGTGCCAGCAGCAAGGACCCGGCAGGGCTAGCGCGCCAAGAGACCCAGTACTTC.